These 14 T cell receptor beta chains originate from one sample sequenced in a study of shared clonotypes between healthy human individuals. Naivety among CD8 cells was defined by CD45RO negativity and positive CCR7 selection, thereby excluding terminally differentiated effector memory CD45RA+ cells. This table comes from immunoSEQ multiplex PCR, and its TCRdb copy is limited to in-frame clones, with some not included. This sample yields roughly 2 million clones, of which roughly 95% are seen a single time; 0.85% to 1.2% belongs to the top ten. Sequencing input: naive CD8+ T cells sorted from blood. The receptors derive from a young man in good health.

V is TRBV2 and J is TRBJ2-1, with 13 bases aligning to TRBD2. The CDR3 has 18 residues. V shed 3 bases, J shed 1 base, and the junction held 6 bases outside the gene matches. Germline V gene lookup returns CDR1 SNHLY and CDR2 FYNNEI. The CDR3 bases are TGTGCCAGCAGTGAGGAACTAGCGGGGGGGCGATCCTACAATGAGCAGTTCTTC. It encodes CASSEELAGGRSYNEQFF.

This sequence joins TRBV9 and TRBJ2-2; 10 nucleotides match TRBD2. The CDR3 is made up of 16 amino acids. The germline CDR1 and CDR2 sequences are SGDLS and YYNGEE. V lost 4 bases, J lost 6 bases, and 9 bases stayed unmatched. In DNA, the CDR3 is TGTGCCAGCAGCTTTCTAGCGGGGGTATCATCCGGGGAGCTGTTTTTT. Translating it yields CASSFLAGVSSGELFF.

The chain combines TRBV30 with TRBJ2-2; D not certain. Trimming pared 4 bases from V and 6 bases from J, leaving 12 bases between. Germline V gene data show CDR1 as GTSNPN and CDR2 as SVGIG (reference sequence). CDR3 size: 13 residues. The CDR3 spells CAWIAQSAGELFF. The CDR3 DNA reads TGTGCCTGGATCGCACAGTCGGCCGGGGAGCTGTTTTTT.

The rearrangement links TRBV6-6 to TRBJ2-7; 7 bases agree with TRBD1. V shed 2 bases and J 2 bases; nucleotides not matched to a gene: 3. Germline values: CDR1 MNHNY, CDR2 SVGAGI (reference sequence). The CDR3 contains 14 residues. The CDR3 loop is CASSYGDSTYEQYF. The CDR3 bases are TGTGCCAGCAGTTACGGGGACAGCACCTACGAGCAGTACTTC.

This chain links TRBV4-1 with TRBJ1-3; TRBD1 is a possible D gene (5 bases). V lost 1 base to trimming and J lost 4 bases, with 11 bases between them. The germline V gene has CDR1 MGHRA and CDR2 YSYEKL. The CDR3 runs to 15 residues. The CDR3 protein is CASSQVGDSGNTIYF. The CDR3 DNA sequence: TGCGCCAGCAGCCAAGTTGGAGACAGCGGAAACACCATATATTTT.

There are a few counts of this clone. V is TRBV4-1 and J is TRBJ2-7; possibly TRBD2 for D (6 bases). The CDR3 consists of 14 residues. V was cut by 1 base and J by 9 bases, with 16 bases left in between. From germline, CDR1 is MGHRA and CDR2 YSYEKL. Here the CDR3 DNA reads TGCGCCAGCAGCCAAGTAGGGGAGGTCGTTTGGCAGTACTTC. Residues: CASSQVGEVVWQYF.

The V gene is TRBV4-3, the J gene TRBJ1-1, with D perhaps TRBD1 (5 bases). Germline V CDR1 and CDR2: LGHNA, YSLEER. The germline V and J ends were trimmed by 0 bases and 3 bases, with 11 bases remaining between them. CDR3 size: 15 residues. This CDR3 is CASSQDEGMYTEAFF. CDR3 DNA sequence: TGCGCCAGCAGCCAAGACGAGGGGATGTACACTGAAGCTTTCTTT.

This clone was picked up a small number of times. The same CDR3 can be traced to other DNA sequences in this sample. The V and J genes are TRBV5-1 and TRBJ2-5; TRBD1 matches at 7 bases. With 0 bases clipped from V and 4 bases from J, the junction kept 0 bases outside the gene matches. Germline CDR1 is SGHRS and CDR2 is YFSETQ. The CDR3 consists of 13 residues. The CDR3 reads CASSLDRGETQYF. CDR3 coding DNA: TGCGCCAGCAGCTTGGACAGGGGAGAGACCCAGTACTTC.

V usage is TRBV7-9 and J usage is TRBJ2-2; D is uncertain. Germline V gene data show CDR1 as SEHNR and CDR2 as FQNEAQ (reference sequence). This CDR3 contains 14 residues. Trimming cost V 2 bases and J 1 base, with 5 bases left between them. CDR3 protein: CASSLQENTGELFF. The CDR3 DNA reads as TGTGCCAGCAGCTTACAGGAGAACACCGGGGAGCTGTTTTTT.

This clone was seen repeatedly, ten times or more. The DNA for the CDR3 is TGTGCCAGCAGCTTAGTTGTGACGGGCACTGAAGCTTTCTTT. It codes for CASSLVVTGTEAFF. V gene TRBV7-2 combines with J gene TRBJ1-1; D uncertain. V was cut by 1 base and J by 4 bases, with 10 bases left in between. CDR1 and CDR2 from the germline V gene are SGHTA and FQGNSA. CDR3 length: 14 amino acids.

This clone appeared once. The chain employs TRBV6-5 and TRBJ2-7, with D unresolved. The germline CDR1 and CDR2 sequences are MNHEY and SVGAGI. V was pared by 5 bases and J by 4 bases, with 12 bases between. The CDR3 loop spans 13 amino acids. As DNA, the CDR3 is TGTGCCAGCAGTATACGGGCCGAGTACGAGCAGTACTTC. It codes for CASSIRAEYEQYF.

The CDR3 spells CASISRPPSGANVLTF. CDR3 coding DNA: TGCGCCAGCATCTCCCGCCCTCCTTCTGGGGCCAACGTCCTGACTTTC. The chain joins TRBV10-1 to TRBJ2-6; D is ambiguous. Trimming removed 7 bases at V and 1 base at J, with 14 bases between. This CDR3 has 16 residues. Germline lookup yields CDR1 WNHNN and CDR2 SYGVQD (reference sequence).

The V gene is TRBV7-9, the J gene TRBJ1-2; possible D gene TRBD1, 5 bases. Germline assignment: CDR1 SEHNR and CDR2 FQNEAQ (reference sequence). The CDR3 is 14 residues long. The germline V and J ends were trimmed by 1 base and 8 bases, with 14 bases remaining between them. The CDR3 DNA reads as TGTGCCAGCAGCTTAGGAACCGGGACCGAGGGCTACACCTTC. This gives the protein CASSLGTGTEGYTF.

The chain joins TRBV28 to TRBJ1-1; the match to TRBD1 covers 8 bases. The CDR3 is made up of 15 amino acids. Per the germline V gene, CDR1 is MDHEN and CDR2 is SYDVKM. V was pared by 5 bases and J by 3 bases, with 8 bases of the junction left unmatched. CDR3: CASSEFGQGYTEAFF. CDR3 bases: TGTGCCAGCAGTGAATTCGGACAGGGCTACACTGAAGCTTTCTTT.